What follows is one T cell receptor (beta chain) and its context. The data originate from a study of blood T cell repertoires in COVID-19. In the study overall: T cells, B-cell-depleted T cells, or PBMCs supplied cDNA or gDNA.

Original data processing: It was from reference gene primer amplification that nucleated cell counts were estimated. Here immunoSEQ multiplex PCR was the method, and the copy in TCRdb shows in-frame clones only, minus some. The V and J calls and clone size are taken from that table; D and trimming were inferred from the DNA. The sample contains about 180,000 clones, 80% to 85% of which appear only once. The Seattle site enrolled patients during active infection and followed them longitudinally. There are 14 residues in the CDR3. CDR1 SGHTA and CDR2 FQGNSA come from the germline V gene. Trimming cost V 5 bases and J 1 base, with 12 bases left between them.

The clonotype comes from a middle-aged woman with COVID-19, enrolled during active disease. The chain combines TRBV7-2 with TRBJ2-7; D perhaps matches TRBD1 (7 bases). Material for sequencing was peripheral blood. This CDR3 is CASSPGGWSYEQYF. DNA of the CDR3: TGTGCCAGCAGCCCAGGGGGGTGGTCCTACGAGCAGTACTTC.